This T cell receptor beta chain was identified during a study of T cells in Graves' hyperthyroidism and ophthalmopathy. V was pared by 7 bases and J by 4 bases, with 9 bases of the junction left unmatched. This CDR3 contains 15 residues. Patients aged 18 to 65 had newly diagnosed hyperthyroidism lasting under 2 months. What was amplified from RNA transcripts were TCR beta CDR3 regions. The study used the HTBI primer set for a first-round RT-PCR of the TCR CDR3. From the multiplex PCR reads, TCRdb called clonotypes with MiXCR, one entry per CDR3 protein. This sample yields hundreds of thousands of distinct CDR3 sequences, of which approximately 14% are seen a single time; about 10% belongs to the top ten. There are a few counts of this clonotype.

Sequenced material: blood. This TCR was sampled from a woman under 30 with Graves' hyperthyroidism. This sequence joins TRBV12-3 or TRBV12-4 and TRBJ1-1, with 10 bases matching TRBD1. The CDR3 protein is CASIRDRGSFTEAFF. The CDR3 coding sequence is TGTGCCAGCATTAGGGACAGGGGATCATTCACTGAAGCTTTCTTT.